These 17 T cell receptor beta chains originate from one sample sequenced in a study of PD-1 blockade in mismatch repair-deficient tumors. The table came from immunoSEQ multiplex PCR; TCRdb's copy has only in-frame clones and leaves some out. The table lists 77,000 or so clones, 70% to 90% of them singletons. The sample in question was peripheral blood, obtained 44 weeks after starting pembrolizumab. The receptors come from an adult with mismatch repair-deficient cancer.

In this sample, this clone turned up once. The chain is built from TRBV11-2 and TRBJ2-5; 8 bases fit TRBD1. CDR1 is SGHAT and CDR2 is FQNNGV in the germline V gene. J gave up 4 bases and V 1 base, and 8 bases lay outside the gene matches. This CDR3 contains 16 residues. The CDR3 is CASSLASQGARETQYF. In DNA form, the CDR3 reads TGTGCCAGCAGCTTAGCCAGCCAGGGGGCTAGAGAGACCCAGTACTTC.

The rearrangement uses TRBV27 and TRBJ1-5; the D gene is possibly TRBD1 (5 bases). CDR3 length equals 14 residues. Trimming pared 5 bases from V and 5 bases from J, leaving 13 bases between. CDR1 is MNHEY, CDR2 SMNVEV, per germline (reference sequence). The CDR3 region has the DNA TGTGCCAGCAGTGACTGGGGGGTGGATCAGCCCCAGCATTTT. It codes for CASSDWGVDQPQHF.

The rearrangement joins TRBV5-6 to TRBJ1-1; no reliable D call. V shed 1 base and J shed 9 bases, with 22 bases lying between them. The CDR3 loop spans 16 amino acids. Germline assignment: CDR1 SGHDT and CDR2 YYEEEE. DNA for the CDR3: TGTGCCAGCAGCTTGTTTGTGTCGGGGTCCCCCTGGCAAGCTTTCTTT. Translated: CASSLFVSGSPWQAFF. Filled out from reference TRBV5-6 and TRBJ1-1, the complete variable domain reads DAGVTQSPTHLIKTRGQQVTLRCSPKSGHDTVSWYQQALGQGPQFIFQYYEEEERQRGNFPDRFSGHQFPNYSSELNVNALLLGDSALYLCASSLFVSGSPWQAFFGQGTRLTVV.

As concerns this clone: At one boundary the junction diverges from the germline segment, which might be a read error. This rearrangement joins TRBV7-7 to TRBJ2-5; TRBD2 matches at 9 bases. This CDR3 has 16 amino acids. Germline assignment: CDR1 SSHAT and CDR2 FNYEAQ (reference sequence). The CDR3 DNA reads as TGTGCTAGCAGCTTAGATCTCCTAGCGGGATCGGGGACCCAGTACTTC. Amino acid sequence: CASSLDLLAGSGTQYF.

The chain joins TRBV2 to TRBJ1-4, with a tentative D call TRBD1 (5 bases). The V and J ends lost 7 bases and 4 bases respectively, with 19 bases between them. Germline V gene lookup returns CDR1 SNHLY and CDR2 FYNNEI. The CDR3 consists of 16 residues. CDR3 region: CASKSGPTSGNEKLFF. The CDR3 nucleotides read TGTGCCAGCAAATCGGGACCCACCTCCGGTAATGAAAAACTGTTTTTT.

J is TRBJ1-2 and V is TRBV6-6, with 8 bases lining up with TRBD1. The ends lost 5 bases at V and 8 bases at J; junction bases unmatched: 7. The V gene's germline CDR1 is MNHNY and CDR2 SVGAGI (reference sequence). The length of the CDR3 is 13 residues. The CDR3 nucleotides are TGTGCCAGCAGTCAGGACAGGGCGGGCGGCTACACCTTC. It specifies CASSQDRAGGYTF.

The chain couples TRBV30 to TRBJ2-1; 7 positions match TRBD2. Germline V gene lookup returns CDR1 GTSNPN and CDR2 SVGIG (reference sequence). With V trimmed by 7 bases and J by 7 bases, 7 bases remained unmatched. CDR3 length: 12 amino acids. CDR3 loop: CAFGTIRNEQFF. CDR3 bases: TGTGCCTTCGGGACTATAAGGAATGAGCAGTTCTTC.

As for this clone: The identical CDR3 is also encoded by other nucleotide sequences in the sample. The chain uses TRBV30 and TRBJ2-1; no firm D call. Trimming pared 4 bases from V and 0 bases from J, leaving 10 bases between. The CDR3 runs 14 residues. Germline CDR1 GTSNPN, CDR2 SVGIG (reference sequence). CDR3 in amino acids: CAWNGRSSYNEQFF. The CDR3 coding sequence is TGTGCCTGGAATGGCCGTAGCTCCTACAATGAGCAGTTCTTC.

The chain links TRBV2 to TRBJ2-5, with TRBD2 identical over 13 bases. CDR1 SNHLY and CDR2 FYNNEI come from the germline V gene. After removal of 6 bases from V and 14 bases from J, the junction contained 12 bases not matched to a gene. The CDR3 is 14 amino acids. CDR3 DNA: TGTGCCAGCAGAGGGACTAGCGGGATGGGGTTTGTTTACTTC. Encoded protein: CASRGTSGMGFVYF.

CDR3 nucleotide sequence: TGTGCCAGCAGTTACGACACAGATACGCAGTATTTT. Translated, it gives CASSYDTDTQYF. The genes are TRBV6-6 and TRBJ2-3; D not certain. The CDR3 has 12 residues. V gave up 2 bases and J gave up 2 bases, with 2 bases separating them. CDR1 MNHNY and CDR2 SVGAGI come from the germline V gene (reference sequence).

The chain has TRBV10-1 and TRBJ1-5; possibly TRBD1 for D (5 bases). V lost 8 bases and J 7 bases, leaving 24 bases between the germline ends. The CDR3 length is 16 residues. Germline V gene sequence: CDR1 WNHNN, CDR2 SYGVQD (reference sequence). The CDR3 DNA follows: TGCGCCAGCCCTAACCGGGACTCCCCGTCGAAGCAGCCCCAGCATTTT. It yields the protein CASPNRDSPSKQPQHF.

In its sample, this clone was seen a few times. The chain has TRBV7-9 and TRBJ2-1, with D hard to call. Germline V gives CDR1 SEHNR, CDR2 FQNEAQ (reference sequence). The V end was cut by 8 bases, the J end by 4 bases, with 12 bases between. The CDR3 has 13 amino acids. Here the CDR3 DNA reads TGTGCCAGCGCCCCTTTTGGGTACAATGAGCAGTTCTTC. It encodes CASAPFGYNEQFF.

This clone was found many times. CDR3 sequence reads: CASRDSPTNQPQHF. CDR3 coding DNA: TGTGCCAGTAGGGACAGCCCTACAAATCAGCCCCAGCATTTT. The chain is built from TRBV19 and TRBJ1-5; D possibly corresponds to TRBD1 (6 bases). The CDR3 consists of 14 residues. V was pared by 6 bases and J by 4 bases, with 13 bases between. The germline V gene encodes CDR1 LNHDA and CDR2 SQIVND (reference sequence).

V gene TRBV18 combines with J gene TRBJ1-4, with 11 bases identical to TRBD1. The CDR3 extends over 15 amino acids. V lost 1 base to trimming and J lost 5 bases; unmatched junction nucleotides: 0. Germline V gives CDR1 KGHSH, CDR2 LQKENI. The CDR3 DNA follows: TGTGCCAGCTCACCACGGGACAGGGGGAATGAAAAACTGTTTTTT. This translates into CASSPRDRGNEKLFF.

This clone has a handful of counts. The chain has TRBV28 and TRBJ2-7; weak D call: TRBD1 (5 bases). Germline CDR1 reads MDHEN; CDR2 reads SYDVKM. The CDR3 runs to 12 residues. With 6 bases removed from V and 5 bases from J, the gap between germline ends came to 11 bases. The CDR3 nucleotides read TGTGCCAGCAGCCTAAAAGGGGACGAGCAGTACTTC. Protein sequence: CASSLKGDEQYF.

J is TRBJ1-1 and V is TRBV6-5, with D possibly matching TRBD1 (6 bases). Germline V gives CDR1 MNHEY, CDR2 SVGAGI. With 6 bases removed from V and 5 bases from J, the gap between germline ends came to 10 bases. The CDR3 covers 12 residues. CDR3 in amino acids: CASSKGGTEAFF. CDR3 bases: TGTGCCAGCAGCAAGGGGGGGACTGAAGCTTTCTTT.

The chain combines TRBV9 with TRBJ2-5; 13 nucleotides agree with TRBD2. The CDR3 consists of 15 residues. The J segment lost 5 bases and the V segment lost 4 bases, leaving 5 bases of the junction unmatched. Germline values: CDR1 SGDLS, CDR2 YYNGEE. CDR3 DNA: TGTGCCAGCAGCCCTGGGACTAGCGGGGTGGAGACCCAGTACTTC. Its translation: CASSPGTSGVETQYF. The whole variable domain, filled in from reference TRBV9 and TRBJ2-5, reads DSGVTQTPKHLITATGQRVTLRCSPRSGDLSVYWYQQSLDQGLQFLIQYYNGEERAKGNILERFSAQQFPDLHSELNLSSLELGDSALYFCASSPGTSGVETQYFGPGTRLLVL.